The clone carrying this T cell receptor (beta chain) showed up just a few times. The sample has other DNA sequences that encode this CDR3 too. The CDR3 totals 17 residues. CDR1 is LGHNA, CDR2 YSLEER, per germline. Trimming took off 0 bases at V and 6 bases at J, with 20 bases between the two ends. This sample was taken from a study of cytomegalovirus exposure and HLA in healthy donors. In the PCR, 60 Vbeta and 13 Jbeta primers were used. Some clones are missing from TCRdb's copy, which holds only in-frame ones; the method was immunoSEQ multiplex PCR. The table lists around 160,000 clones, more than 75% of them singletons.

Sequences were obtained from PBMCs. This receptor was taken from a male donor in good health and CMV-seronegative. This chain joins TRBV4-3 and TRBJ1-2; possibly TRBD1 for D (6 bases). CDR3 residues: CASSQEPLSTGANGYTF. DNA for the CDR3: TGCGCCAGCAGCCAAGAACCCCTCTCGACAGGCGCAAATGGCTACACCTTC.